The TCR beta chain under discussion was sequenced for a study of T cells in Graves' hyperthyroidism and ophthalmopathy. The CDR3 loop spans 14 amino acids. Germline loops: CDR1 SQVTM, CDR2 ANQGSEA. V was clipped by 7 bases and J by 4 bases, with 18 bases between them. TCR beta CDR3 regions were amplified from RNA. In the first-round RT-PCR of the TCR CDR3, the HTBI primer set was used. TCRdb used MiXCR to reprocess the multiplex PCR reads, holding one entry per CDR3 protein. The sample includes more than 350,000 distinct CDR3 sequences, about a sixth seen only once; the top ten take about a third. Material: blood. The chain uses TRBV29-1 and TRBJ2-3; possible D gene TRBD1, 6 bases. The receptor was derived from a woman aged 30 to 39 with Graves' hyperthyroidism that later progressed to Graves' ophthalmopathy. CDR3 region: CSARELQGPDTQYF. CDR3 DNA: TGCAGCGCGAGGGAACTACAGGGCCCAGATACGCAGTATTTT.